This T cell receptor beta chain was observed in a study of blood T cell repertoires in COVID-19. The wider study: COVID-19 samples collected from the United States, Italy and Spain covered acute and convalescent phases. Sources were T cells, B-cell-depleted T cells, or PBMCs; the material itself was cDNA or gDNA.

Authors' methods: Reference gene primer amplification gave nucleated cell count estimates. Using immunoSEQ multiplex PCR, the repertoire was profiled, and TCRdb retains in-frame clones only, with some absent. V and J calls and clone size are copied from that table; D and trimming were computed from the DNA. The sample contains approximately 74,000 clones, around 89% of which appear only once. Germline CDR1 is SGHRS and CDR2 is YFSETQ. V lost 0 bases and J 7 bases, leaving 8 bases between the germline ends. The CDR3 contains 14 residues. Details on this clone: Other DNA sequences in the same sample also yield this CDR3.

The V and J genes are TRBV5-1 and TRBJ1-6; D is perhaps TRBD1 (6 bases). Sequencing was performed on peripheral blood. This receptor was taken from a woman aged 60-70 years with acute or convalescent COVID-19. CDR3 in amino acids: CASSLDQGNSPLHF. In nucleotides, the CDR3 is TGCGCCAGCAGCTTGGATCAGGGGAATTCACCCCTCCACTTT.